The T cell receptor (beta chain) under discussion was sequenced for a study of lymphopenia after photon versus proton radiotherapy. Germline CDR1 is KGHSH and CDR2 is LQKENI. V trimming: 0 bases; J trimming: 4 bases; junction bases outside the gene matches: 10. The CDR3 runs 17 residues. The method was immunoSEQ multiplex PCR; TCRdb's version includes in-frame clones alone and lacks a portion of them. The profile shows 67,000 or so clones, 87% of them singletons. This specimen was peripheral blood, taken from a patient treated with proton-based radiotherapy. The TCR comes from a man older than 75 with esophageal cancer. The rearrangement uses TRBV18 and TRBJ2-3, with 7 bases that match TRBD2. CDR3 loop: CASSPPGRGLDADTQYF. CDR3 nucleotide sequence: TGTGCCAGCTCACCACCGGGAAGAGGACTAGATGCAGATACGCAGTATTTT.